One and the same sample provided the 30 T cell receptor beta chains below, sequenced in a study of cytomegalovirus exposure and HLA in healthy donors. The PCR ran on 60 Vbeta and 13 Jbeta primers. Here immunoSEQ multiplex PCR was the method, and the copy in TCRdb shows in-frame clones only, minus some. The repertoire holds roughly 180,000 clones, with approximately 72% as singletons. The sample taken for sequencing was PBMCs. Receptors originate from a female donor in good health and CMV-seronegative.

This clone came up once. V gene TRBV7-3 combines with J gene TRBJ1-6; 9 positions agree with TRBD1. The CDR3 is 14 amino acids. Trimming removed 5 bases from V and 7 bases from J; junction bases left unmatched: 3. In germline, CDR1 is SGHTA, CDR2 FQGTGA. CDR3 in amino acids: CASSRGQGNSPLHF. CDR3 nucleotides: TGTGCCAGCAGCCGAGGACAGGGGAATTCACCCCTCCACTTT.

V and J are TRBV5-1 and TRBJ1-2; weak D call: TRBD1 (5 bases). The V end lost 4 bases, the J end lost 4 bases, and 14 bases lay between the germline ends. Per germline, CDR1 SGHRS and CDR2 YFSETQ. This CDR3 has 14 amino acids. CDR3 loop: CASSRSRELYGYTF. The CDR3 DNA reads TGCGCCAGCAGCCGAAGCAGGGAACTCTATGGCTACACCTTC.

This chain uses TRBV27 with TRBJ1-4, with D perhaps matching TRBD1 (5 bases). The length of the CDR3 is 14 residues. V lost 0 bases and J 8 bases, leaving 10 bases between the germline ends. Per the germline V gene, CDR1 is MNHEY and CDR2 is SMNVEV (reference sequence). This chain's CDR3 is CASSLSSGEEKLFF. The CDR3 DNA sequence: TGTGCCAGCAGTTTATCCTCGGGGGAGGAAAAACTGTTTTTT.

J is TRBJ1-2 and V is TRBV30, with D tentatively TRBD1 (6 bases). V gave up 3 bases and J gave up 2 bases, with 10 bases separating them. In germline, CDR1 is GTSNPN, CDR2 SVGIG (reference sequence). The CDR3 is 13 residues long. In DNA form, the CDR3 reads TGTGCCTGGAGACAGGGCTCGAACTATGGCTACACCTTC. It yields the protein CAWRQGSNYGYTF. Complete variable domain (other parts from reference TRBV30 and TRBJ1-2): SQTIHQWPATLVQPVGSPLSLECTVEGTSNPNLYWYRQAAGRGLQLLFYSVGIGQISSEVPQNLSASRPQDRQFILSSKKLLLSDSGFYLCAWRQGSNYGYTFGSGTRLTVV.

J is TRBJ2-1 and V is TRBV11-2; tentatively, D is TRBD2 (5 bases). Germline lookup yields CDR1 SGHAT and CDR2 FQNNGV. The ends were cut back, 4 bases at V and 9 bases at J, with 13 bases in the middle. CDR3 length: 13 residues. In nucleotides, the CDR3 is TGTGCCAGCAGCTCGCTCTTCCGGGGTGAGCAGTTCTTC. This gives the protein CASSSLFRGEQFF.

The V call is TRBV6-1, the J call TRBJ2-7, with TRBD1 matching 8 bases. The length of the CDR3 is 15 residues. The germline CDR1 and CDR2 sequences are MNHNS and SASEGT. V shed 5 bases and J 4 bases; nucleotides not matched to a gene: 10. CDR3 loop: CASSSPRQGHYEQYF. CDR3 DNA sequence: TGTGCCAGCAGTTCGCCCCGACAGGGGCATTACGAGCAGTACTTC.

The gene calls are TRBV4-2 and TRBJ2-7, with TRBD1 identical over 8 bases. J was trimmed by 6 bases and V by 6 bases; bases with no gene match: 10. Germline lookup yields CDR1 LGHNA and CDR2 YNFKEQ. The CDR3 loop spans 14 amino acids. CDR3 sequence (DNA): TGTGCCAGCAGTCCGCCGGGACAGGTGGGCGAGCAGTACTTC. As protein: CASSPPGQVGEQYF.

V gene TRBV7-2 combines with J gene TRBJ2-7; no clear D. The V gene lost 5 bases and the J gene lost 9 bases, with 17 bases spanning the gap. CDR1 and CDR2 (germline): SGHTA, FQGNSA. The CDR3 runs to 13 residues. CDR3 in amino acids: CASSPIYLPGQYF. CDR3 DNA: TGTGCCAGCAGCCCTATCTATCTCCCCGGGCAGTACTTC.

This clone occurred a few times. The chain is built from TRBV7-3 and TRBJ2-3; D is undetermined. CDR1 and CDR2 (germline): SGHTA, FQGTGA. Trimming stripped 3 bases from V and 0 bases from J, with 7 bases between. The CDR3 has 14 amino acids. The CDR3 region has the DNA TGTGCCAGCAGCTTCCTCTCCAGCACAGATACGCAGTATTTT. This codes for CASSFLSSTDTQYF.

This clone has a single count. CDR3 bases: TGCAGTGCCAGGCTGAACTACGAGCAGTACTTC. The encoded protein is CSARLNYEQYF. The chain uses TRBV20-1 and TRBJ2-7; the D is unclear. The CDR3 extends over 11 amino acids. Germline V gene sequence: CDR1 DFQATT, CDR2 SNEGSKA (reference sequence). V was trimmed by 6 bases and J by 3 bases, leaving 9 bases between them.

CDR3 loop: CASSKQGSDRGHEQYF. The DNA for the CDR3 is TGTGCCAGCAGCAAACAAGGCTCGGACAGGGGCCACGAGCAGTACTTC. The chain has TRBV21-1 and TRBJ2-7; the table's D call, TRBD1, has no DNA check behind it. TRBV21-1 is labeled a pseudogene. This CDR3 spans 16 amino acids.

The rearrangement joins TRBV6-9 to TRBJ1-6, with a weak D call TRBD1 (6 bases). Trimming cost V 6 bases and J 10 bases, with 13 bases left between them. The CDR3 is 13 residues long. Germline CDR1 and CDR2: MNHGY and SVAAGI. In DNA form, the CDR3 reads TGTGCCAGCAGAGAGGGGGAGAGGTCACCCCTCCACTTT. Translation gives CASREGERSPLHF.

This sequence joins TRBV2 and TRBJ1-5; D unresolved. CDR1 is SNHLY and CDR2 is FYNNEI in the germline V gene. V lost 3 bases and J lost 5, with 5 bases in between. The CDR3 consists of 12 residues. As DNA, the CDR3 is TGTGCCAGCAGTGAGGGAGATCAGCCCCAGCATTTT. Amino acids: CASSEGDQPQHF.

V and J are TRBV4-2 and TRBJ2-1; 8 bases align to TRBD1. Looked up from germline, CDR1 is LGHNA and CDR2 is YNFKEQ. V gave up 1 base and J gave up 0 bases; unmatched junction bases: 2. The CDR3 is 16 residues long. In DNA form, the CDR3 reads TGTGCCAGCAGCCAAGCAGGGGGCGGCTCCTACAATGAGCAGTTCTTC. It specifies CASSQAGGGSYNEQFF.

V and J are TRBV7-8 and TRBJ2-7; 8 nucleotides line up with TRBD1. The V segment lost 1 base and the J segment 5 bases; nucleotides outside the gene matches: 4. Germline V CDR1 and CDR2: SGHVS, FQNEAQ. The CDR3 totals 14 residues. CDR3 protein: CASSLDRGTDEQYF. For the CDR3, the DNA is TGTGCCAGCAGCTTAGACAGGGGGACCGACGAGCAGTACTTC.

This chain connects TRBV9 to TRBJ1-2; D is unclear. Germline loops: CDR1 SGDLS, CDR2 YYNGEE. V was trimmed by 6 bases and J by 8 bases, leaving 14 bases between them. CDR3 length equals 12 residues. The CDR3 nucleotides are TGTGCCAGCACAGGACTAGCCCGGGGCTACACCTTC. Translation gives CASTGLARGYTF.

The DNA for the CDR3 is TGTGCCAGCAGCTCTCGGGTGCTAGCGGACTACGAGCAGTACTTC. Its translation is CASSSRVLADYEQYF. The rearrangement uses TRBV7-2 and TRBJ2-7; 7 nucleotides match TRBD2. Germline-derived CDR1 and CDR2 are SGHTA and FQGNSA. The CDR3 spans 15 residues. After removal of 4 bases from V and 3 bases from J, the junction contained 9 bases not matched to a gene. The full variable domain, with the rest looked up from reference TRBV7-2 and TRBJ2-7, is GAGVSQSPSNKVTEKGKDVELRCDPISGHTALYWYRQSLGQGLEFLIYFQGNSAPDKSGLPSDRFSAERTGGSVSTLTIQRTQQEDSAVYLCASSSRVLADYEQYFGPGTRLTVT.

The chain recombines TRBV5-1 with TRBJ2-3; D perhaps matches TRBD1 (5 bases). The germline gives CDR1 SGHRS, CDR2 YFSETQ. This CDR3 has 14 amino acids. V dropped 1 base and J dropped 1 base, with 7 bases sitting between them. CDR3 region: CASSLTGRTDTQYF. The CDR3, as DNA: TGCGCCAGCAGCTTGACAGGACGCACAGATACGCAGTATTTT.

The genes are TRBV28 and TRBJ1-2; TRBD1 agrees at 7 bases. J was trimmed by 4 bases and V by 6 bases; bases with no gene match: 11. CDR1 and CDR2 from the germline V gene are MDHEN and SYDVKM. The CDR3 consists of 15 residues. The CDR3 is CASRLDRVGGYGYTF. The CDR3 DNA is TGTGCCAGCAGATTAGACAGGGTCGGAGGCTATGGCTACACCTTC.

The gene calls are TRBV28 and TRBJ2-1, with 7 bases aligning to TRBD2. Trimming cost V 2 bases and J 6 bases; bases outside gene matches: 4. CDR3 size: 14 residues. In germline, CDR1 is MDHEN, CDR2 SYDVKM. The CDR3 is CASSLAGDVNEQFF. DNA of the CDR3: TGTGCCAGCAGTTTAGCGGGAGACGTCAATGAGCAGTTCTTC.

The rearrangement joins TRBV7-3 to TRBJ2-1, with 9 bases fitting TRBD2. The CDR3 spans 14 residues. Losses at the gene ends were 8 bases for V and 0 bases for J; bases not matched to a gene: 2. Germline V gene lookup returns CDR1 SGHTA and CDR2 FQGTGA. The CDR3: CASGTSRSYNEQFF. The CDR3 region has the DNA TGTGCCAGCGGGACTAGCCGCTCCTACAATGAGCAGTTCTTC.

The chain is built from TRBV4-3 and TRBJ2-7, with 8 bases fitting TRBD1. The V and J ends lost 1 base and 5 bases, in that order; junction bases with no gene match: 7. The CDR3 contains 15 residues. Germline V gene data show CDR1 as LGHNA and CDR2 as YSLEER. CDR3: CASSQVAQGVDEQYF. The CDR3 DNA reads TGCGCCAGCAGCCAAGTAGCACAGGGGGTCGACGAGCAGTACTTC.

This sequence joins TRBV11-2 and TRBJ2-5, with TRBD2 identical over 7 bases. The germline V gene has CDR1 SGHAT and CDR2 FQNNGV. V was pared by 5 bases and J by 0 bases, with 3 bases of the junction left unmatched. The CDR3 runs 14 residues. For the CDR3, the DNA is TGTGCCAGCAGCGCCGGGGGGTACCAAGAGACCCAGTACTTC. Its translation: CASSAGGYQETQYF.

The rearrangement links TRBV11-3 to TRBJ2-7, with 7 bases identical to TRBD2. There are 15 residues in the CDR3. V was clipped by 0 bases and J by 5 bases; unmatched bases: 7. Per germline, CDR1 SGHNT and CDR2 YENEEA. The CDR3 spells CASSLDHRGGDEQYF. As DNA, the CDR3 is TGTGCCAGCAGCTTAGATCATCGGGGAGGGGACGAGCAGTACTTC. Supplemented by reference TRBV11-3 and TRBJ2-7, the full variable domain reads EAGVVQSPRYKIIEKKQPVAFWCNPISGHNTLYWYLQNLGQGPELLIRYENEEAVDDSQLPKDRFSAERLKGVDSTLKIQPAELGDSAVYLCASSLDHRGGDEQYFGPGTRLTVT.

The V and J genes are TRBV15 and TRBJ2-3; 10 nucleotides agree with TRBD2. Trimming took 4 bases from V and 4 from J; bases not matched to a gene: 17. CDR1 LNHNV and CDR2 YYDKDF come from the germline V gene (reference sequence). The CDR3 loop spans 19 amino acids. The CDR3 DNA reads TGTGCCACCAGCACAGCCGGGCCTAGCGGGAGATGGGGGGCAGATACGCAGTATTTT. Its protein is CATSTAGPSGRWGADTQYF.

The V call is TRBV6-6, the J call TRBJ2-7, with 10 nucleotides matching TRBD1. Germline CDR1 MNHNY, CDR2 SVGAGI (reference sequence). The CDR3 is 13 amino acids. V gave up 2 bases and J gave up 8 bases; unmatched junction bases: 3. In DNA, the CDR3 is TGTGCCAGCAGTTACGGGGACAGGGGAAAGCAGTACTTC. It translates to CASSYGDRGKQYF.

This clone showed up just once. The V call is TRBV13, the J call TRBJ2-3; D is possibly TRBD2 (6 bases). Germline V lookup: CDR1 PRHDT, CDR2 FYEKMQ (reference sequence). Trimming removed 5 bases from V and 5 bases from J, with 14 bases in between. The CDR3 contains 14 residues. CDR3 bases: TGTGCCAGCAGCCAATCTAGCGCGGGAGATACGCAGTATTTT. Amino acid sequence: CASSQSSAGDTQYF.

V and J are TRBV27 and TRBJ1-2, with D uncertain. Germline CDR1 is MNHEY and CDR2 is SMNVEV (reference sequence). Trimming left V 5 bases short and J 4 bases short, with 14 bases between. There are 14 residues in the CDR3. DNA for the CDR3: TGTGCCAGCAGTCCATATCCCGGGGTCTATGGCTACACCTTC. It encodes CASSPYPGVYGYTF.

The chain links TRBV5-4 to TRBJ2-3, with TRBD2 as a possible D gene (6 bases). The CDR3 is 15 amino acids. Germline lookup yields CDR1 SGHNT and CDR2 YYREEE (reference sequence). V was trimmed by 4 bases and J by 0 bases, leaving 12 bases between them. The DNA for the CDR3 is TGTGCCAGCAGCCTGAATGGGGGGAGCACAGATACGCAGTATTTT. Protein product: CASSLNGGSTDTQYF. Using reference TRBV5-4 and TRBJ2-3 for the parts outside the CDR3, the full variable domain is ETGVTQSPTHLIKTRGQQVTLRCSSQSGHNTVSWYQQALGQGPQFIFQYYREEENGRGNFPPRFSGLQFPNYSSELNVNALELDDSALYLCASSLNGGSTDTQYFGPGTRLTVL.

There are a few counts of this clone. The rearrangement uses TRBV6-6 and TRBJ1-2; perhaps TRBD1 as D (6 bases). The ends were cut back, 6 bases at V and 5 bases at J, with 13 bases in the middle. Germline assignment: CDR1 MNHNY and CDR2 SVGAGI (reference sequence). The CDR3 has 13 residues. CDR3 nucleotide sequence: TGTGCCAGCAGCATACAGGGAAATTATGGCTACACCTTC. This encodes CASSIQGNYGYTF.